This is a list of T cell receptor beta chains from one sample in a study of blood T cells in healthy people across ages. TCRdb redid the calling of the 5' RACE reads with MiXCR, one entry per CDR3 protein. The sample contains 650,000 to 900,000 distinct CDR3 sequences, about 59% of which appear only once. What was sequenced was blood. These receptors all come from a man aged 25 to 40 in good health. Both conserved end residues are part of each CDR3. The order of the fields is J gene, clone size, D gene, V gene, CDR3 DNA, CDR3 protein. D genes are given only for firm matches. Size is omitted from some rows. Given values are once, few, many or a class for expanded clones.

>TRBJ2-3|many|TRBD2|TRBV5-1
TGCGCCAGCAGCGAGACTAGCGCCAGCACAGATACGCAGTATTTT
CASSETSASTDTQYF
>TRBJ2-5|few|NA|TRBV5-6
TGTGCCAGCAGCTTGACAGGGTTGGCCGGGATCCAGACCCAGTACTTC
CASSLTGLAGIQTQYF
>TRBJ2-6|NA|NA|TRBV25-1
TGTGCCAGCAGTGATTTTGTGGCCGCCTCTGGGGCCAACGTCCTGACTTTC
CASSDFVAASGANVLTF
>TRBJ2-5|once|NA|TRBV6-2/TRBV6-3
TGTGCCAGCAGTTACTTGTCAGGGTTGGAGACCCAGTACTTC
CASSYLSGLETQYF
>TRBJ2-7|NA|TRBD1|TRBV3-1
TGTGCCAGCAGCCACCCGACAGGGCTTCGCGAGCAGTACTTC
CASSHPTGLREQYF
>TRBJ2-5|NA|TRBD1|TRBV20-1
TGCAGTGCTGGGACAGTGGGAGAGACCCAGTACTTC
CSAGTVGETQYF
>TRBJ2-7|NA|NA|TRBV7-2
TGTGCCAGCAGCTTTCTCGGGACACCTTACGAGCAGTACTTC
CASSFLGTPYEQYF
>TRBJ2-5|few|NA|TRBV6-5
TGTGCCAGCAGTTCAAACAGGGTTGGGGAGCAGTACTTC
CASSSNRVGEQYF
>TRBJ2-1|NA|NA|TRBV29-1
TGCAGCGCACATGAGGGTGAGCAGTTCTTC
CSAHEGEQFF
>TRBJ2-5|NA|TRBD2|TRBV28
TGTGCCAGCAGTTTACTTCGCGGGGGGTACCAAGAGACCCAGTACTTC
CASSLLRGGYQETQYF
>TRBJ2-1|NA|NA|TRBV4-1
TGCGCCAGCAGCCAAGATCTCGGGGGCCCCTACAATGAGCAGTTCTTC
CASSQDLGGPYNEQFF
>TRBJ2-7|NA|NA|TRBV7-9
TGTGCCAGCAGCTTAGCGATGGGACCGATCTACGAGCAGTACTTC
CASSLAMGPIYEQYF
>TRBJ2-7|NA|NA|TRBV20-1
TGCAGTGCTAGGGCTCTGACTAGGAAAGGGGAGCAGTACTTC
CSARALTRKGEQYF
>TRBJ2-5|few|TRBD2|TRBV7-9
TGTGCCAGCAGAGAGGGGACTAGCGGCCAAGAGACCCAGTACTTC
CASREGTSGQETQYF
>TRBJ2-2|NA|NA|TRBV12-3/TRBV12-4
TGTGCCAGCCAGCCTTTCAGGCGGACCGGGGAGCTGTTTTTT
CASQPFRRTGELFF
>TRBJ2-7|NA|TRBD1|TRBV29-1
TGCAGCGTTGAACCGGGACAGGGGGCGGTCGAGCAGTACTTC
CSVEPGQGAVEQYF
>TRBJ2-7|NA|NA|TRBV7-2
TGTGCCAGCAGCTTAGTGGCCAGGAAACCCTACGAGCAGTACTTC
CASSLVARKPYEQYF
>TRBJ2-5|NA|NA|TRBV10-3
TGTGCCATCAGTGAGGACTTCCAAGGGACCCAGTACTTC
CAISEDFQGTQYF
>TRBJ1-1|few|NA|TRBV2
TGTGCCAGCATGATCCTCGGTAACACTGAAGCTTTCTTT
CASMILGNTEAFF
>TRBJ1-1|NA|TRBD1|TRBV7-2
TGTGCCAGCACGAGGGGGCATTCGAACACTGAAGCTTTCTTT
CASTRGHSNTEAFF
>TRBJ2-5|NA|TRBD1|TRBV18
TGTGCCAGCTCACCCTACCCACCGGACAGGCGAGAGACCCAGTACTTC
CASSPYPPDRRETQYF
>TRBJ2-1|NA|TRBD2|TRBV20-1
TGCAGTGCTAGGGGACTAGCGGGATACAATGAGCAGTTCTTC
CSARGLAGYNEQFF
>TRBJ2-3|NA|NA|TRBV6-5
TGTGCCAGCAGTCCCTGGACGGACATTAGCACAGATACGCAGTATTTT
CASSPWTDISTDTQYF
>TRBJ2-1|few|NA|TRBV4-3
TGCGCCAGCAGCCAAGATGAGGCGGTCACCTACAATGAGCAGTTCTTC
CASSQDEAVTYNEQFF